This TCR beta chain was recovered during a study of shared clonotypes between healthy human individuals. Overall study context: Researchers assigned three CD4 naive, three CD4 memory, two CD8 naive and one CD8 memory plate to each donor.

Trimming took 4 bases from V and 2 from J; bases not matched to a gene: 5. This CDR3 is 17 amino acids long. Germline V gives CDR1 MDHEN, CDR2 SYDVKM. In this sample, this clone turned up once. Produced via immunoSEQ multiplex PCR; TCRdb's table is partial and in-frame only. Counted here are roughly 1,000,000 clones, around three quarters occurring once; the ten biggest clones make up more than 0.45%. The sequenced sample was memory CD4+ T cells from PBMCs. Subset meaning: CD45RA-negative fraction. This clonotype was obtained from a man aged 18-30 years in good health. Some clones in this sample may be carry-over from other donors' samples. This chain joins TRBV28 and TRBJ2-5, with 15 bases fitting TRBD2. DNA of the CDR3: TGTGCCAGCAGTTCGACCGGACTAGCGGGAGGGCAAGAGACCCAGTACTTC. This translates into CASSSTGLAGGQETQYF.